These 32 T cell receptor beta chains share one sample of origin, sequenced in a study of T cell responses to AZD1222 COVID-19 vaccine. Profiled with immunoSEQ multiplex PCR; TCRdb holds only in-frame clones, not every one. This sample has under 200,000 clones, with about nine tenths found just once. The input for sequencing was peripheral blood, taken on day 0 of AZD1222 vaccination. The receptors stem from an adult in good health.

J is TRBJ1-2 and V is TRBV6-6, with a possible D match to TRBD1 (6 bases). This CDR3 contains 13 residues. Germline CDR1 and CDR2: MNHNY and SVGAGI (reference sequence). The V end was cut by 0 bases, the J end by 8 bases, with 10 bases between. The CDR3 nucleotides are TGTGCCAGCAGTTACTCGGAGGACAGAGGCTACACCTTC. Translated, it gives CASSYSEDRGYTF.

The chain is built from TRBV28 and TRBJ2-4, with a tentative D call TRBD2 (5 bases). Trimming left V 5 bases short and J 6 bases short, with 14 bases between. The length of the CDR3 is 14 residues. Germline CDR1 and CDR2: MDHEN and SYDVKM. This chain's CDR3 is CASSPGVAPNIQYF. The CDR3 DNA sequence: TGTGCCAGCAGTCCCGGGGTAGCCCCAAACATTCAGTACTTC.

The gene calls are TRBV28 and TRBJ1-6; D not resolved. Between the trimmed V and J ends, which lost 2 bases and 14 bases, there was a span of 16 bases. This CDR3 is 14 amino acids long. CDR1 and CDR2 (germline): MDHEN, SYDVKM. This CDR3 reads CASSLGSGRPSLHF. CDR3 DNA: TGTGCCAGCAGTTTAGGGTCAGGCCGGCCATCCCTCCACTTT.

This clone was counted between two and nine times. The gene calls are TRBV4-3 and TRBJ2-7, with 10 bases matching TRBD2. Germline V gives CDR1 LGHNA, CDR2 YSLEER. V was pared by 1 base and J by 0 bases, with 12 bases of the junction left unmatched. The CDR3 contains 19 residues. CDR3 region: CASSQVLGLTSGVSYEQYF. DNA for the CDR3: TGCGCCAGCAGCCAAGTCCTGGGCCTCACTAGCGGGGTCTCCTACGAGCAGTACTTC.

The chain carries TRBV29-1 and TRBJ2-1; D ambiguous. Germline V CDR1 and CDR2: SQVTM, ANQGSEA. The V end was cut by 6 bases, the J end by 4 bases, with 13 bases between. The CDR3 loop spans 13 amino acids. CDR3 nucleotide sequence: TGCAGCGTGCTAGATCGGAATTACAATGAGCAGTTCTTC. Translating gives CSVLDRNYNEQFF.

The chain carries TRBV28 and TRBJ2-7; 9 positions match TRBD1. V lost 6 bases, J lost 8 bases, and 14 bases stayed unmatched. The CDR3 is 15 residues long. Germline-derived CDR1 and CDR2 are MDHEN and SYDVKM. The CDR3 is CASSKSGTGKGKQYF. In DNA form, the CDR3 reads TGTGCCAGCAGCAAATCCGGGACAGGGAAGGGAAAGCAGTACTTC. Based on the CDR3 plus reference TRBV28 and TRBJ2-7, the full variable domain is DVKVTQSSRYLVKRTGEKVFLECVQDMDHENMFWYRQDPGLGLRLIYFSYDVKMKEKGDIPEGYSVSREKKERFSLILESASTNQTSMYLCASSKSGTGKGKQYFGPGTRLTVT.

The J gene is TRBJ2-1, the V gene TRBV4-1; D not certain. The CDR3 has 13 amino acids. CDR1 is MGHRA, CDR2 YSYEKL, per germline. V was clipped by 2 bases and J by 9 bases, with 11 bases between them. The CDR3 loop is CASSQNSISEQFF. The CDR3 region has the DNA TGCGCCAGCAGCCAAAATAGCATCAGTGAGCAGTTCTTC.

This clone was found a few times. This chain joins TRBV28 and TRBJ2-1; D gene ambiguous. Germline lookup yields CDR1 MDHEN and CDR2 SYDVKM. V was cut by 6 bases and J by 6 bases, with 12 bases left in between. CDR3 size: 13 residues. CDR3 coding DNA: TGTGCCAGCAGCCGACCGACTGGCAATGAGCAGTTCTTC. It is translated as CASSRPTGNEQFF.

This chain uses TRBV4-3 with TRBJ1-1; D call uncertain. Germline CDR1 is LGHNA and CDR2 is YSLEER. The CDR3 consists of 15 residues. Trimming shortened V by 0 bases and J by 2 bases, and 10 bases separated the two germline ends. CDR3 DNA sequence: TGCGCCAGCAGCCAAGATCTTGAGTTAAACACTGAAGCTTTCTTT. Translation: CASSQDLELNTEAFF.

The genes are TRBV27 and TRBJ2-1; 13 nucleotides align to TRBD2. The CDR3 is 16 residues long. V was clipped by 6 bases and J by 0 bases; unmatched bases: 2. In germline, CDR1 is MNHEY, CDR2 SMNVEV (reference sequence). CDR3 nucleotides: TGTGCCAGCAGCAGACTAGCGGGGGGCTCCTACAATGAGCAGTTCTTC. It yields the protein CASSRLAGGSYNEQFF.

The V gene is TRBV30, the J gene TRBJ1-5; D might be TRBD1 (6 bases). The CDR3 length is 15 residues. V lost 0 bases and J 3 bases, leaving 12 bases between the germline ends. Germline CDR1 reads GTSNPN; CDR2 reads SVGIG (reference sequence). CDR3 sequence: CAWSVKGGHNQPQHF. Written as DNA, the CDR3 is TGTGCCTGGAGTGTGAAAGGGGGACACAATCAGCCCCAGCATTTT.

This chain joins TRBV10-2 and TRBJ1-1; 7 positions match TRBD1. CDR1 WSHSY and CDR2 SAAADI come from the germline V gene. V gave up 8 bases and J gave up 4 bases; unmatched junction bases: 10. There are 14 residues in the CDR3. CDR3 sequence: CASGIPQGGTEAFF. The DNA for the CDR3 is TGCGCCAGCGGCATACCCCAGGGGGGCACTGAAGCTTTCTTT.

The genes are TRBV9 and TRBJ1-1; 7 bases agree with TRBD1. V was clipped by 3 bases and J by 7 bases; unmatched bases: 9. The germline CDR1 and CDR2 sequences are SGDLS and YYNGEE. The CDR3 spans 14 residues. CDR3 sequence: CASSERGQTDEAFF. The CDR3 DNA sequence: TGTGCCAGCAGCGAGAGGGGGCAGACGGATGAAGCTTTCTTT.

The gene calls are TRBV29-1 and TRBJ2-1; D remains ambiguous. Germline assignment: CDR1 SQVTM and CDR2 ANQGSEA. V was trimmed by 6 bases and J by 7 bases, leaving 13 bases between them. The CDR3 covers 12 residues. CDR3 region: CSVQLRENEQFF. The CDR3, as DNA: TGCAGCGTGCAATTAAGGGAAAATGAGCAGTTCTTC.

This rearrangement joins TRBV30 to TRBJ1-3; 7 positions agree with TRBD1. J was trimmed by 4 bases and V by 2 bases; bases with no gene match: 8. The CDR3 is made up of 15 amino acids. Germline V gene sequence: CDR1 GTSNPN, CDR2 SVGIG (reference sequence). The CDR3 DNA reads as TGTGCCTGGAGTCGGGACAGCGGGTGGGGAAACACCATATATTTT. Translated, it gives CAWSRDSGWGNTIYF.

This clone came up a few times. The chain is built from TRBV9 and TRBJ1-1; 7 bases line up with TRBD1. J lost 10 bases, V lost 0 bases, and 6 bases had no gene match. The germline V gene encodes CDR1 SGDLS and CDR2 YYNGEE. The CDR3 loop spans 13 amino acids. The CDR3 nucleotides read TGTGCCAGCAGCGTAGACGGCAGGGGGAGAGCTTTCTTT. Protein sequence: CASSVDGRGRAFF.

This chain links TRBV24-1 with TRBJ1-4; no reliable D call. The V gene's germline CDR1 is KGHDR and CDR2 SFDVKD. Trimming cost V 1 base and J 4 bases, with 3 bases left between them. The CDR3 contains 13 residues. CDR3 region: CATSDFLNEKLFF. The CDR3 DNA sequence: TGTGCCACCAGTGATTTCCTTAATGAAAAACTGTTTTTT.

The V gene is TRBV11-2, the J gene TRBJ2-5, with D possibly TRBD1 on 6 matching bases. The CDR3 covers 14 residues. The V gene's germline CDR1 is SGHAT and CDR2 FQNNGV. The V end was cut by 2 bases, the J end by 4 bases, with 11 bases between. The CDR3 DNA reads as TGTGCCAGCAGCTTACCGGGACATGGAGAGACCCAGTACTTC. It translates to CASSLPGHGETQYF.

Turning to this clone: The same CDR3 is also encoded by other DNA sequences in this sample. The CDR3 coding sequence is TGTGCCTGGAGTCGGGGTGGGTCACCCCTCCACTTT. This codes for CAWSRGGSPLHF. The chain combines TRBV30 with TRBJ1-6, with no clear D. The CDR3 is 12 amino acids. Germline V CDR1 and CDR2: GTSNPN, SVGIG (reference sequence). Trimming removed 2 bases at V and 10 bases at J, with 9 bases between.

V usage is TRBV28 and J usage is TRBJ1-2, with D possibly matching TRBD1 (5 bases). In germline, CDR1 is MDHEN, CDR2 SYDVKM. The CDR3 runs 14 residues. V gave up 2 bases and J gave up 6 bases, with 13 bases separating them. CDR3 residues: CASSLLQGTNGYTF. CDR3 DNA sequence: TGTGCCAGCAGTTTACTGCAGGGAACGAATGGCTACACCTTC.

This sequence joins TRBV5-5 and TRBJ1-2; 7 bases are a match to TRBD1. V shed 2 bases, J shed 5 bases, and the junction held 15 bases outside the gene matches. Per the germline V gene, CDR1 is SGHKS and CDR2 is YYEKEE (reference sequence). The CDR3 is 17 amino acids. CDR3 region: CASSFDVVSGQLYGYTF. For the CDR3, the DNA is TGTGCCAGCAGCTTTGATGTGGTCTCGGGACAGCTTTATGGCTACACCTTC. Complete variable domain (other parts from reference TRBV5-5 and TRBJ1-2): DAGVTQSPTHLIKTRGQQVTLRCSPISGHKSVSWYQQVLGQGPQFIFQYYEKEERGRGNFPDRFSARQFPNYSSELNVNALLLGDSALYLCASSFDVVSGQLYGYTFGSGTRLTVV.

The V and J genes are TRBV7-9 and TRBJ1-1, with D possibly being TRBD1 (5 bases). Trimming removed 3 bases at V and 3 bases at J, with 8 bases between. In germline, CDR1 is SEHNR, CDR2 FQNEAQ (reference sequence). The CDR3 extends over 13 amino acids. The CDR3 DNA follows: TGTGCCAGCAGCTTGGACACTTACACTGAAGCTTTCTTT. It encodes CASSLDTYTEAFF. The full variable domain, with the rest looked up from reference TRBV7-9 and TRBJ1-1, is DTGVSQNPRHKITKRGQNVTFRCDPISEHNRLYWYRQTLGQGPEFLTYFQNEAQLEKSRLLSDRFSAERPKGSFSTLEIQRTEQGDSAMYLCASSLDTYTEAFFGQGTRLTVV.

V gene TRBV27 combines with J gene TRBJ1-2; 8 bases line up with TRBD1. The ends lost 5 bases at V and 1 base at J; junction bases unmatched: 6. Germline CDR1 is MNHEY and CDR2 is SMNVEV (reference sequence). The CDR3 is made up of 15 amino acids. CDR3 bases: TGTGCCAGCAGTGTAAAACAGGGGGTTAACTATGGCTACACCTTC. Translation gives CASSVKQGVNYGYTF.

J is TRBJ2-1 and V is TRBV27; 7 bases agree with TRBD2. With 6 bases clipped from V and 0 bases from J, the junction kept 5 bases outside the gene matches. Per the germline V gene, CDR1 is MNHEY and CDR2 is SMNVEV (reference sequence). The CDR3 totals 15 residues. In nucleotides, the CDR3 is TGTGCCAGCAGCATCGGGGGGAGCTCCTACAATGAGCAGTTCTTC. Amino acid sequence: CASSIGGSSYNEQFF.

The chain has TRBV5-1 and TRBJ1-1; the D gene is possibly TRBD1 (5 bases). Germline CDR1 reads SGHRS; CDR2 reads YFSETQ. Trimming left V 4 bases short and J 0 bases short, with 10 bases between. CDR3 length: 14 amino acids. CDR3 nucleotide sequence: TGCGCCAGCAGCCTTGGACATATGAACACTGAAGCTTTCTTT. It codes for CASSLGHMNTEAFF.

This rearrangement joins TRBV24-1 to TRBJ2-1; D is possibly TRBD1 (6 bases). CDR1 KGHDR and CDR2 SFDVKD come from the germline V gene. V shed 8 bases and J shed 6 bases, with 16 bases lying between them. The CDR3 length is 14 residues. DNA for the CDR3: TGTGCCACCAAAAGTTTGGTAGGGGGCAATGAGCAGTTCTTC. Encoded protein: CATKSLVGGNEQFF.

The chain is built from TRBV30 and TRBJ2-7; D is tentatively TRBD1 or TRBD2 (5 bases each). V dropped 2 bases and J dropped 4 bases, with 15 bases sitting between them. Germline-derived CDR1 and CDR2 are GTSNPN and SVGIG (reference sequence). The CDR3 is 14 amino acids. The CDR3 loop reads CAWSLGDLVYEQYF. CDR3 sequence (DNA): TGTGCCTGGAGTCTCGGGGACCTTGTGTACGAGCAGTACTTC.

This clone was picked up one time. V is TRBV10-3 and J is TRBJ1-1; D might be TRBD1 (6 bases). With 4 bases removed from V and 8 bases from J, the gap between germline ends came to 14 bases. Germline V CDR1 and CDR2: ENHRY, SYGVKD. This CDR3 is 13 amino acids long. The CDR3 region is CAISVSQGKEAFF. The CDR3 DNA reads TGTGCCATCAGTGTATCGCAGGGGAAGGAAGCTTTCTTT.

The J gene is TRBJ1-1, the V gene TRBV9; unclear D gene. V was trimmed by 0 bases and J by 3 bases, leaving 15 bases between them. The germline gives CDR1 SGDLS, CDR2 YYNGEE. CDR3 length: 16 amino acids. Written as DNA, the CDR3 is TGTGCCAGCAGCGTAGATTCATCCGACCACTACACTGAAGCTTTCTTT. Translated: CASSVDSSDHYTEAFF.

The V call is TRBV19, the J call TRBJ2-5; 10 nucleotides align to TRBD1. Germline V gene data show CDR1 as LNHDA and CDR2 as SQIVND (reference sequence). The CDR3 contains 15 residues. The V gene end was trimmed by 5 bases and the J gene end by 4 bases; junction bases not matched to a gene: 7. The CDR3 region is CASSPGQGIGETQYF. The CDR3 DNA reads TGTGCCAGTAGTCCGGGACAGGGGATTGGAGAGACCCAGTACTTC.

V and J are TRBV7-9 and TRBJ1-2, with D perhaps matching TRBD1 (6 bases). Germline V gives CDR1 SEHNR, CDR2 FQNEAQ (reference sequence). The CDR3 is made up of 12 amino acids. V shed 4 bases and J shed 7 bases, with 10 bases lying between them. CDR3 residues: CASSSQGTGYTF. Written as DNA, the CDR3 is TGTGCCAGCAGCTCACAGGGAACTGGCTACACCTTC.

CDR3 loop: CASSLGRFKDGELFF. The DNA of the CDR3 is TGTGCCAGCAGCTTAGGGAGATTCAAGGACGGGGAGCTGTTTTTT. The chain has TRBV5-4 and TRBJ2-2, with D tentatively TRBD2 (5 bases). The CDR3 extends over 15 amino acids. Trimming removed 2 bases at V and 7 bases at J, with 15 bases between. Germline V gene data show CDR1 as SGHNT and CDR2 as YYREEE (reference sequence). The complete variable domain, with remaining parts taken from reference TRBV5-4 and TRBJ2-2, reads ETGVTQSPTHLIKTRGQQVTLRCSSQSGHNTVSWYQQALGQGPQFIFQYYREEENGRGNFPPRFSGLQFPNYSSELNVNALELDDSALYLCASSLGRFKDGELFFGEGSRLTVL.